What follows are 29 T cell receptor beta chains derived from one specimen sequenced in a study of T-cell memory formation after mild COVID-19. TCRdb passed the 5' RACE reads through MiXCR, listing each CDR3 protein once. In the table there are around 190,000 distinct CDR3 sequences, about a fifth of which are singletons. Source material: PBMCs or a T cell subset sorted from them (not recorded which). The receptors were sampled from a man aged 18 to 29 who had mild COVID-19 (a few samples of this study predate the infection). Cell type and time point are not known.

This clonotype was seen more than once but under ten times. This chain links TRBV29-1 with TRBJ2-1; unclear D gene. V lost 4 bases and J lost 5, with 6 bases in between. The CDR3 is made up of 11 amino acids. Germline assignment: CDR1 SQVTM and CDR2 ANQGSEA. In DNA form, the CDR3 reads TGCAGCGTTGTGGAGAACAATGAGCAGTTCTTC. Its protein is CSVVENNEQFF.

This clonotype came up a few times. V and J are TRBV7-2 and TRBJ1-2; possible D gene TRBD1, 5 bases. This CDR3 has 13 residues. The V end was cut by 5 bases, the J end by 6 bases, with 13 bases between. The V gene's germline CDR1 is SGHTA and CDR2 FQGNSA. The DNA for the CDR3 is TGTGCCAGCAGCCGGGGCCGGACGCATGGCTACACCTTC. As protein: CASSRGRTHGYTF.

This clonotype was counted between two and nine times. The chain combines TRBV10-3 with TRBJ2-7, with 9 nucleotides matching TRBD1. The germline gives CDR1 ENHRY, CDR2 SYGVKD. V was pared by 4 bases and J by 2 bases, with 3 bases of the junction left unmatched. CDR3 size: 14 residues. DNA of the CDR3: TGTGCCATCAGTGGGGGGACAGGGACCTACGAGCAGTACTTC. Translating it yields CAISGGTGTYEQYF.

This clonotype has ten or more counts. An end of the junction differs from the germline gene, which may be a read error. This chain links TRBV5-1 with TRBJ2-6; D gene ambiguous. The CDR3 loop spans 14 amino acids. Germline CDR1 and CDR2: SGHRS and YFSETQ. In nucleotides, the CDR3 is TGTGCCAGCAGCCTAGGTGCTGGGGCCAACGTCCTGACTTTC. Protein sequence: CASSLGAGANVLTF.

This rearrangement joins TRBV12-3 or TRBV12-4 to TRBJ2-1, with TRBD2 identical over 11 bases. With 4 bases clipped from V and 3 bases from J, the junction kept 2 bases outside the gene matches. This CDR3 comprises 15 residues. The DNA of the CDR3 is TGTGCCAGCAGTTCTACTAGCGGGGGCTACAATGAGCAGTTCTTC. The encoded protein is CASSSTSGGYNEQFF.

The chain links TRBV12-3 or TRBV12-4 to TRBJ2-2, with 7 bases lining up with TRBD2. The length of the CDR3 is 15 residues. Trimming at V came to 2 bases and at J to 4 bases, leaving 4 bases not matched to a gene. CDR3 nucleotide sequence: TGTGCCAGCAGTTTAATGGCGGGGGTCACCGGGGAGCTGTTTTTT. It yields the protein CASSLMAGVTGELFF.

This rearrangement joins TRBV5-1 to TRBJ1-2; 7 bases map to TRBD1. The CDR3 runs 15 residues. Trimming removed 4 bases from V and 7 bases from J; junction bases left unmatched: 13. Looked up from germline, CDR1 is SGHRS and CDR2 is YFSETQ. Here the CDR3 DNA reads TGCGCCAGCAGCCGGGGGGAACCAGGGGGGTCTGGCTACACCTTC. As protein: CASSRGEPGGSGYTF.

This clonotype was observed many times. This chain joins TRBV18 and TRBJ2-4, with 9 bases aligning to TRBD1. The V gene's germline CDR1 is KGHSH and CDR2 LQKENI. The CDR3 sequence is 14 residues long. The V gene end was trimmed by 5 bases and the J gene end by 4 bases; junction bases not matched to a gene: 3. CDR3 amino acids: CASSTGQGKNIQYF. CDR3 nucleotides: TGTGCCAGCTCAACGGGACAGGGAAAAAACATTCAGTACTTC.

This clonotype was detected only a few times. The rearrangement joins TRBV5-1 to TRBJ2-3, with a tentative D call TRBD2 (5 bases). This CDR3 region has 14 residues. V lost 4 bases, J lost 4 bases, and 13 bases lay in between. CDR1 is SGHRS and CDR2 is YFSETQ in the germline V gene. The CDR3, as DNA: TGCGCCAGCAGCCCCCGGACGGAGGCAGATACGCAGTATTTT. Translated, it gives CASSPRTEADTQYF.

This clonotype appeared a few times. This chain links TRBV30 with TRBJ2-3; TRBD2 matches at 10 bases. CDR1 is GTSNPN and CDR2 is SVGIG in the germline V gene (reference sequence). The CDR3 is 15 amino acids. The J segment lost 0 bases and the V segment lost 2 bases, leaving 2 bases of the junction unmatched. The CDR3 sequence is CAWSKAGGSTDTQYF. The CDR3 nucleotides read TGTGCCTGGAGTAAAGCGGGGGGGAGCACAGATACGCAGTATTTT.

The rearrangement links TRBV29-1 to TRBJ1-2, with a weak D call TRBD1 (5 bases). V lost 1 base, J lost 7 bases, and 19 bases lay in between. The germline CDR1 and CDR2 sequences are SQVTM and ANQGSEA. The CDR3 is 15 residues long. The CDR3 protein is CSVEVRLWGSAGYTF. In nucleotides, the CDR3 is TGCAGCGTTGAAGTGCGTCTTTGGGGGAGTGCTGGCTACACCTTC.

This sequence joins TRBV29-1 and TRBJ2-5; D possibly corresponds to TRBD2 (7 bases). CDR1 is SQVTM, CDR2 ANQGSEA, per germline. Trimming removed 6 bases at V and 10 bases at J, with 18 bases between. The CDR3 has 12 amino acids. This chain's CDR3 is CSVPEGGIDQYF. CDR3 coding DNA: TGCAGCGTCCCCGAGGGGGGGATTGACCAGTACTTC.

The chain links TRBV10-3 to TRBJ2-2, with D unclear. The CDR3 extends over 12 amino acids. V lost 0 bases and J lost 9, with 5 bases in between. Germline CDR1 and CDR2: ENHRY and SYGVKD. CDR3 protein: CAISESTRELFF. For the CDR3, the DNA is TGTGCCATCAGTGAGTCGACTCGGGAGCTGTTTTTT.

This clonotype showed up just a few times. This rearrangement joins TRBV5-1 to TRBJ2-7; 9 positions agree with TRBD1. The CDR3 loop spans 13 amino acids. Trimming at V came to 3 bases and at J to 4 bases, leaving 2 bases not matched to a gene. Per germline, CDR1 SGHRS and CDR2 YFSETQ. The CDR3 DNA follows: TGCGCCAGCAGCTGGGACAGGGAATACGAGCAGTACGTC. It codes for CASSWDREYEQYV.

The chain joins TRBV6-5 to TRBJ1-2, with 9 bases matching TRBD1. This CDR3 contains 15 residues. CDR1 is MNHEY and CDR2 is SVGAGI in the germline V gene. Trimming at V came to 0 bases and at J to 4 bases, leaving 3 bases not matched to a gene. The CDR3 loop reads CASSYSSTGGYGYTF. The CDR3, as DNA: TGTGCCAGCAGTTACTCTTCGACAGGGGGCTATGGCTACACCTTC.

The chain is built from TRBV10-2 and TRBJ1-4; D remains unclear. Per the germline V gene, CDR1 is WSHSY and CDR2 is SAAADI. The CDR3 covers 11 residues. The germline V and J ends were trimmed by 6 bases and 5 bases, with 4 bases remaining between them. CDR3 amino acids: CASSRNEKLFF. The CDR3 DNA is TGCGCCAGCAGCCGGAATGAAAAACTGTTTTTT.

CDR3 nucleotides: TGTGCCAGCTCACCACTCCAGGGCCAAGAGACCCAGTACTTC. Translated, it gives CASSPLQGQETQYF. The chain uses TRBV18 and TRBJ2-5; TRBD1 is a possible D gene (5 bases). Germline V gene sequence: CDR1 KGHSH, CDR2 LQKENI. This CDR3 has 14 residues. V was clipped by 1 base and J by 1 base, with 7 bases between them.

The J gene is TRBJ2-5, the V gene TRBV2, with a tentative D call TRBD2 (5 bases). The ends were cut back, 6 bases at V and 5 bases at J, with 13 bases in the middle. The CDR3 spans 13 residues. Germline CDR1 and CDR2: SNHLY and FYNNEI. This CDR3 reads CASRGRGWETQYF. CDR3 DNA: TGTGCCAGCAGGGGTCGAGGGTGGGAGACCCAGTACTTC.

This clonotype was seen more than once but under ten times. The V call is TRBV6-6, the J call TRBJ2-7; D may be TRBD2 (6 bases). Trimming pared 3 bases from V and 5 bases from J, leaving 11 bases between. Germline CDR1 reads MNHNY; CDR2 reads SVGAGI (reference sequence). This CDR3 is 13 amino acids long. The CDR3 DNA is TGTGCCAGCAGTTATGGGGGGTTCAACGAGCAGTACTTC. Translating it yields CASSYGGFNEQYF.

This clonotype has more than one count but fewer than ten. The chain combines TRBV28 with TRBJ2-7; the match to TRBD1 covers 8 bases. Germline V gene lookup returns CDR1 MDHEN and CDR2 SYDVKM. The CDR3 consists of 16 residues. Trimming removed 2 bases from V and 0 bases from J; junction bases left unmatched: 6. The CDR3 DNA sequence: TGTGCCAGCAGTTTACCCCGGGACAGGAACTCCTACGAGCAGTACTTC. It yields the protein CASSLPRDRNSYEQYF.

The genes are TRBV6-1 and TRBJ2-7; 7 bases line up with TRBD1. There are 14 residues in the CDR3. V shed 4 bases, J shed 3 bases, and the junction held 6 bases outside the gene matches. Germline loops: CDR1 MNHNS, CDR2 SASEGT. CDR3 in amino acids: CASSVRQGDYEQYF. The CDR3 DNA reads TGTGCCAGCAGTGTCCGACAGGGAGACTACGAGCAGTACTTC.

This clonotype has a handful of counts. The chain combines TRBV28 with TRBJ1-1; a possible D gene is TRBD1 (5 bases). This CDR3 is 13 amino acids long. Germline V lookup: CDR1 MDHEN, CDR2 SYDVKM. The germline V and J ends were trimmed by 7 bases and 5 bases, with 14 bases remaining between them. CDR3 nucleotide sequence: TGTGCCAGCACCCCTGGGGCTCGGACTGAAGCTTTCTTT. Encoded protein: CASTPGARTEAFF.

CDR3 coding DNA: TGTGCCAGCAGCCTTGGACAGGGAATCCCCCGCGAGCAGTACTTC. This gives the protein CASSLGQGIPREQYF. This chain joins TRBV3-1 and TRBJ2-7; 8 bases map to TRBD1. The germline V gene encodes CDR1 LGHDT and CDR2 YNNKEL (reference sequence). This CDR3 is 15 amino acids long. V lost 4 bases to trimming and J lost 6 bases; unmatched junction nucleotides: 11.

This chain links TRBV7-6 with TRBJ2-5, with D possibly called TRBD1 or TRBD2 (6 bases each). The germline V and J ends were trimmed by 6 bases and 5 bases, with 19 bases remaining between them. This CDR3 spans 15 amino acids. CDR1 is SGHVS and CDR2 is FNYEAQ in the germline V gene. Written as DNA, the CDR3 is TGTGCCAGCAGTCCCACCGGAGGGGGGCTGGAGACCCAGTACTTC. Translated, it gives CASSPTGGGLETQYF.

This rearrangement joins TRBV27 to TRBJ2-3; a possible D gene is TRBD2 (5 bases). This CDR3 is built from 13 residues. V was pared by 0 bases and J by 6 bases, with 7 bases between. The germline gives CDR1 MNHEY, CDR2 SMNVEV (reference sequence). CDR3 protein: CASSLSRRDTQYF. CDR3 DNA: TGTGCCAGCAGTTTATCCCGGAGGGATACGCAGTATTTT.

The V gene is TRBV5-5, the J gene TRBJ1-2; perhaps TRBD1 as D (5 bases). Germline values: CDR1 SGHKS, CDR2 YYEKEE (reference sequence). Trimming took off 7 bases at V and 3 bases at J, with 13 bases between the two ends. This CDR3 contains 13 residues. The CDR3, as DNA: TGTGCCAGCTTAAGGGACGTGGACTATGGCTACACCTTC. It codes for CASLRDVDYGYTF.

This chain uses TRBV6-2 or TRBV6-3 with TRBJ1-5; a weak D match, TRBD1 (6 bases). Trimming shortened V by 2 bases and J by 4 bases, and 15 bases separated the two germline ends. The CDR3 covers 16 residues. The germline V gene encodes CDR1 MNHEY and CDR2 SVGEGT. The CDR3 is CASSYIGTRQNQPQHF. CDR3 coding DNA: TGTGCCAGCAGTTACATTGGGACACGTCAGAATCAGCCCCAGCATTTT.

The table lists this clonotype with a few counts. The rearrangement links TRBV7-2 to TRBJ2-5, with D possibly matching TRBD2 (6 bases). This CDR3 comprises 14 residues. Germline CDR1 SGHTA, CDR2 FQGNSA. V was cut by 5 bases and J by 0 bases, with 10 bases left in between. Here the CDR3 DNA reads TGTGCCAGCAGCCGGAGCGGGTACCAAGAGACCCAGTACTTC. This sequence encodes CASSRSGYQETQYF.

This clonotype was detected ten times or more. The chain combines TRBV5-1 with TRBJ2-7; D is uncertain. The CDR3 sequence is 12 residues long. CDR1 SGHRS and CDR2 YFSETQ come from the germline V gene. The ends were cut back, 3 bases at V and 6 bases at J, with 10 bases in the middle. The CDR3 sequence is CASSSNTREQYV. In nucleotides, the CDR3 is TGCGCCAGCAGCTCGAACACCCGCGAGCAGTACGTC.